The T cell receptor beta chain described here comes from a study of regulatory T cells in long-lasting Graves disease. Findings of the study overall: Favored gene segments in persistent disease were TRBV28, TRBJ1-2 and TRBJ2-5.

Trimming cost V 5 bases and J 0 bases, with 23 bases left between them. The CDR3 runs to 18 residues. Germline V gene lookup returns CDR1 PRHDT and CDR2 FYEKMQ (reference sequence). Described time point: newly diagnosed GD, antithyroid drugs for less than 3 months. The TCR library used RNA extracted from PBMCs. iRepertoire HTBI primers and Arm-PCR of CDR3 regions built TCR beta libraries. As originally analysed: Identified segments across samples numbered just over 60 TRBV and over eleven TRBJ. TCRdb analysed the multiplex PCR reads with MiXCR anew, one entry per CDR3 protein. TCRdb, not the authors, supplied the V and J calls. The sample includes approximately 400,000 distinct CDR3 sequences, 12% of them seen just once. A word on this clonotype: The target antigen is unknown.

The sample was also linked to a second study, of T cells in Graves' hyperthyroidism and ophthalmopathy. As that report states: Thyroid ultrasound and orbital computed tomography, with clinical symptoms and serum thyroxine and TRAb, informed diagnoses. Primed by the HTBI set, a first-round RT-PCR was run on the TCR CDR3.

The sequence was obtained from a woman aged 18-29 years with Graves disease. The sequenced sample was peripheral blood mononuclear cells (PBMCs), obtained at new diagnosis, from a patient treated with antithyroid drugs. The rearrangement joins TRBV13 to TRBJ2-7; D not certain. CDR3 in DNA: TGTGCCAGCAGCCAAGTGGGATGGGTTGGGTTTAGCTCCTACGAGCAGTACGTC. It specifies CASSQVGWVGFSSYEQYV.